Listed below are T cell receptor beta chains from one sample, sequenced in a study of cytomegalovirus exposure and HLA in healthy donors. The table came from immunoSEQ multiplex PCR; TCRdb's copy has only in-frame clones and leaves some out. Altogether roughly 120,000 clones are present, around 81% being singletons, with the ten largest covering around 2.2%. The sequenced sample consisted of PBMCs. All receptors come from a woman in her thirties in good health and CMV-seronegative. CDR3s include the opening cysteine and the closing phenylalanine or tryptophan. Fields, in order: V gene, J gene, clone size, D gene, CDR3 DNA, CDR3 protein. D genes are given only for firm matches. Part of the rows lack a size; the others show once, few, many or a class for expanded clones.

V: TRBV5-4; J: TRBJ2-2; size: NA; D: NA; DNA: TGTGCCAGCAGCTCCGGGACTCCTAACACCGGGGAGCTGTTTTTT; CDR3: CASSSGTPNTGELFF
V: TRBV7-2; J: TRBJ2-7; size: NA; D: NA; DNA: TGTGCCAGCAGCTTAAGGGGACAAGTGGGTGGGGAGCAGTACTTC; CDR3: CASSLRGQVGGEQYF
V: TRBV4-3; J: TRBJ2-1; size: NA; D: NA; DNA: TGCGCCAGCAGCCAAGTCATCCCAGGCTACAATGAGCAGTTCTTC; CDR3: CASSQVIPGYNEQFF
V: TRBV27; J: TRBJ1-2; size: NA; D: TRBD1; DNA: TGTGCCAGCAGTTTATTGGCACCTCAGGGGGCGAATGGCTACACCTTC; CDR3: CASSLLAPQGANGYTF
V: TRBV29-1; J: TRBJ1-1; size: NA; D: TRBD1; DNA: TGCAGCGTTGAAGGGACAGGGGGCAGTGGCACTGAAGCTTTCTTT; CDR3: CSVEGTGGSGTEAFF
V: TRBV30; J: TRBJ2-7; size: few; D: NA; DNA: TGTGCCTGGGGCCTGCGGGGCGAGCAGTACTTC; CDR3: CAWGLRGEQYF
V: TRBV5-4; J: TRBJ2-7; size: NA; D: TRBD1; DNA: TGTGCCAGCAGCCCGATAAAGACAGGGGCTCACTCCTACGAGCAGTACTTC; CDR3: CASSPIKTGAHSYEQYF
V: TRBV5-6; J: TRBJ2-4; size: NA; D: TRBD1; DNA: TGTGCCAGCAGTACACAGGGGATAGCCAAAAACATTCAGTACTTC; CDR3: CASSTQGIAKNIQYF
V: TRBV7-9; J: TRBJ2-3; size: NA; D: NA; DNA: TGTGCCAGCAGTTCCGAGGCAGATACGCAGTATTTT; CDR3: CASSSEADTQYF
V: TRBV19; J: TRBJ2-7; size: NA; D: NA; DNA: TGTGCCAGTAGTCGGGTAGCGCAAAGCCCCTTCTCCTACGAGCAGTACTTC; CDR3: CASSRVAQSPFSYEQYF
V: TRBV4-1; J: TRBJ2-3; size: once; D: TRBD2; DNA: TGCGCCAGCAGCCCCCTCGGGACTAGCGGGAGGGGAGCCACAGATACGCAGTATTTT; CDR3: CASSPLGTSGRGATDTQYF
V: TRBV19; J: TRBJ2-5; size: NA; D: TRBD2; DNA: TGTGCCAGTAGTATCCAAACGACTAGCGGGAGGGCCCGCGGAGAGACCCAGTACTTC; CDR3: CASSIQTTSGRARGETQYF
V: TRBV12-2; J: TRBJ2-1; size: NA; D: NA; DNA: TGTGCAAGTCGCCTAGGTGGGGGTAGCGGGAGTCTCCGGACAAGTGAGCAGTTCTTC; CDR3: CASRLGGGSGSLRTSEQFF
V: TRBV7-2; J: TRBJ1-2; size: NA; D: NA; DNA: TGTGCCATCGAGACCTCCCTAGGAAACCGAGGCTACACCTTC; CDR3: CAIETSLGNRGYTF
V: TRBV5-4; J: TRBJ2-3; size: NA; D: TRBD2; DNA: TGTGCCAGCAGCACAGCCCTACTAGCGACTAGCACAGATACGCAGTATTTT; CDR3: CASSTALLATSTDTQYF
V: TRBV29-1; J: TRBJ1-5; size: NA; D: NA; DNA: TGCAGCGTTGATACAGGTTCCGGTCAGCCCCAGCATTTT; CDR3: CSVDTGSGQPQHF
V: TRBV7-9; J: TRBJ1-1; size: NA; D: TRBD1; DNA: TGTGCCAGCAGCTTACCCCCGGGACAGCTGAACACTGAAGCTTTCTTT; CDR3: CASSLPPGQLNTEAFF
V: TRBV5-1; J: TRBJ1-4; size: few; D: NA; DNA: TGCGCCAGCAGCTGGGACACGTCAACTAATGAAAAACTGTTTTTT; CDR3: CASSWDTSTNEKLFF
V: TRBV7-3; J: TRBJ2-6; size: NA; D: NA; DNA: TGTGCCAGCAGCTTAGCCGGACAAGCCTCTGGGGCCAACGTCCTGACTTTC; CDR3: CASSLAGQASGANVLTF
V: TRBV5-4; J: TRBJ1-2; size: NA; D: TRBD1; DNA: TGTGCCAGCAGTTCGACAGGGGGCGGCTATGGCTACACCTTC; CDR3: CASSSTGGGYGYTF
V: TRBV28; J: TRBJ2-7; size: NA; D: TRBD2; DNA: TGTGCCAGCAGTTATTTAGCGGGAGGGGGGGCGCAGTACTTC; CDR3: CASSYLAGGGAQYF
V: TRBV5-1; J: TRBJ2-7; size: NA; D: NA; DNA: TGCGCCAGCAGCTTGGCAGGGGGGTCCCACGAGCAGTACTTC; CDR3: CASSLAGGSHEQYF
V: TRBV4-1; J: TRBJ1-1; size: NA; D: NA; DNA: TGCGCCAGCAGCCAAGGCACAGCGAACACTGAAGCTTTCTTT; CDR3: CASSQGTANTEAFF
V: TRBV6-1; J: TRBJ2-2; size: NA; D: NA; DNA: TGTGCCAGCAGGAGGAACACCGGGGAGCTGTTTTTT; CDR3: CASRRNTGELFF
V: TRBV7-9; J: TRBJ2-7; size: NA; D: NA; DNA: TGTTCCAGCAGCTTAGTTCGGGGGGCTTACGAGCAGTACTTC; CDR3: CSSSLVRGAYEQYF
V: TRBV5-1; J: TRBJ2-1; size: NA; D: NA; DNA: TGCGCCAGCAGCTTGGCCCTCGGGAGTATCAACAATGAGCAGTTCTTC; CDR3: CASSLALGSINNEQFF
V: TRBV5-5; J: TRBJ2-2; size: NA; D: TRBD2; DNA: TGTGCCAGCAGCTTGGAGGGGAGGGACTGGAAGAACACCGGGGAGCTGTTTTTT; CDR3: CASSLEGRDWKNTGELFF
V: TRBV27; J: TRBJ2-1; size: NA; D: TRBD1; DNA: TGTGCCAGCAGTTCCCCCAGGAGTGGACAGGGACGCAATGAGCAGTTCTTC; CDR3: CASSSPRSGQGRNEQFF
V: TRBV29-1; J: TRBJ1-2; size: NA; D: NA; DNA: TGCAGCGTTGAACGGCCTCAGGTAGGTGGCTACACCTTC; CDR3: CSVERPQVGGYTF
V: TRBV6-5; J: TRBJ2-5; size: NA; D: TRBD1; DNA: TGTGCCAGCAAAACAGGGGGCGAGACCCAGTACTTC; CDR3: CASKTGGETQYF
V: TRBV19; J: TRBJ2-7; size: NA; D: NA; DNA: TGTGCCAGTAGTATTCAACAGGACTACGAGCAGTACTTC; CDR3: CASSIQQDYEQYF
V: TRBV6-1; J: TRBJ2-2; size: once; D: TRBD2; DNA: TGTGCCAGCAGTGAAATAACTAGCGGGACCGGCGGGGAGCTGTTTTTT; CDR3: CASSEITSGTGGELFF
V: TRBV5-6; J: TRBJ1-1; size: NA; D: TRBD1; DNA: TGTGCCAGCCAAGGGACAGTCAACACTGAAGCTTTCTTT; CDR3: CASQGTVNTEAFF
V: TRBV7-3; J: TRBJ1-3; size: NA; D: NA; DNA: TGTGCCAGCAGCCCAGATATTGGAAACACCATATATTTT; CDR3: CASSPDIGNTIYF
V: TRBV9; J: TRBJ2-1; size: NA; D: TRBD2; DNA: TGTGCCAGCAGCGTAGGAGAAGTATGGACTAGCGGATACAATGAGCAGTTCTTC; CDR3: CASSVGEVWTSGYNEQFF
V: TRBV6-5; J: TRBJ2-3; size: NA; D: NA; DNA: TGTGCCAGCAGGCCGCGGGGAGGCCTCACAGATACGCAGTATTTT; CDR3: CASRPRGGLTDTQYF
V: TRBV28; J: TRBJ1-1; size: NA; D: NA; DNA: TGTGCCAGCAGGGCTCCGAACACTGAAGCTTTCTTT; CDR3: CASRAPNTEAFF
V: TRBV27; J: TRBJ2-7; size: NA; D: NA; DNA: TGTGCCAGCAGAAGATGGGGTGGGCTAGACGGGGAGGAGCAGTACTTC; CDR3: CASRRWGGLDGEEQYF
V: TRBV5-1; J: TRBJ2-1; size: NA; D: TRBD1; DNA: TGCGCCAGCAGCCAGCACAGGGGGCGCGGGTCCTACAATGAGCAGTTCTTC; CDR3: CASSQHRGRGSYNEQFF
V: TRBV28; J: TRBJ2-7; size: NA; D: NA; DNA: TGTGCCAGCAGACCCCCCCCGGCCTACGAGCAGTACTTC; CDR3: CASRPPPAYEQYF
V: TRBV2; J: TRBJ1-5; size: NA; D: NA; DNA: TGTGCCAGCAGTTTACAGGGAAACAATCAGCCCCAGCATTTT; CDR3: CASSLQGNNQPQHF
V: TRBV9; J: TRBJ1-2; size: NA; D: TRBD1; DNA: TGTGCCAGCAGCGTAGGACAGGGGGCAACCTATGGCTACACCTTC; CDR3: CASSVGQGATYGYTF
V: TRBV4-3; J: TRBJ2-7; size: NA; D: NA; DNA: TGCGCCAGCAGCCAAGTAATACAGAACTTCTACGAGCAGTACTTC; CDR3: CASSQVIQNFYEQYF
V: TRBV23-1; J: TRBJ2-1; size: NA; D: TRBD2; DNA: TGCGCCAGCACAACCGGGACTAGCGGATTACTACCCTACAATGAGCAGTTCTTC; CDR3: CASTTGTSGLLPYNEQFF
V: TRBV5-6; J: TRBJ2-5; size: NA; D: NA; DNA: TGTGCCAGCAGCCCCCTGCGGGTGCAAGAGACCCAGTACTTC; CDR3: CASSPLRVQETQYF